The source of this T cell receptor (beta chain) is a study of T cell repertoires in cytomegalovirus infection. Study summary: Alongside well-studied HLA-B-restricted CMV epitopes, recently identified HLA-C-restricted CMV epitopes were also used. TCR beta signatures that were public indicated CMV infection and matching HLA type.

The CDR3 length is 16 residues. From germline, CDR1 is SGHNT and CDR2 YYREEE (reference sequence). Trimming took 8 bases from V and 7 from J, leaving 28 bases between them. A single record per CDR3 protein comes from TCRdb applying MiXCR to the reads. The table records 750,000 to 900,000 distinct CDR3 sequences, 25% to 35% of them present only once. Study-wide results and limits: Predominance within the ex vivo response was attributable to HLA-C-restricted CMV-specific TCR beta clonotypes. Of the TCR beta families, the public ones yielded a cumulative frequency that identified carriers of CMV plus the relevant HLA.

This clonotype was detected a few times. What it binds is unknown. J is TRBJ2-7 and V is TRBV5-4; D gene ambiguous. The sequence was collected from a human donor in good health (CMV status not recorded). Some clones in this sample may be carry-over from other donors' samples. The starting material was cultured CD8+ T cells from PBMCs, obtained from culture after CMV antigen stimulation. The CDR3 region has the DNA TGTGCCAGGAACTGCACCATCTACGTGGGCTCTTGGGAGCAGTACGTC. Protein product: CARNCTIYVGSWEQYV.